This T cell receptor (beta chain) comes out of a study of response to subunit inactivated influenza vaccine. In its sample, this clonotype was seen a few times. TCRdb processed the RT-PCR reads anew with MiXCR; each CDR3 protein has one entry. The sample has 590,000 or so distinct CDR3 sequences; 14% are singletons. With 5 bases removed from V and 3 bases from J, the gap between germline ends came to 14 bases. The CDR3 extends over 15 amino acids. Looked up from germline, CDR1 is SGHTA and CDR2 is FQGNSA. The V call is TRBV7-2, the J call TRBJ2-1; D is ambiguous. The sequence derives from a man in his forties or fifties who received an inactivated influenza vaccine. The material sequenced was PBMCs from blood, taken around 14 days before vaccination. DNA for the CDR3: TGTGCCAGCAGCCGAGTTGGTGCTCGCTACAATGAGCAGTTCTTC. This encodes CASSRVGARYNEQFF.